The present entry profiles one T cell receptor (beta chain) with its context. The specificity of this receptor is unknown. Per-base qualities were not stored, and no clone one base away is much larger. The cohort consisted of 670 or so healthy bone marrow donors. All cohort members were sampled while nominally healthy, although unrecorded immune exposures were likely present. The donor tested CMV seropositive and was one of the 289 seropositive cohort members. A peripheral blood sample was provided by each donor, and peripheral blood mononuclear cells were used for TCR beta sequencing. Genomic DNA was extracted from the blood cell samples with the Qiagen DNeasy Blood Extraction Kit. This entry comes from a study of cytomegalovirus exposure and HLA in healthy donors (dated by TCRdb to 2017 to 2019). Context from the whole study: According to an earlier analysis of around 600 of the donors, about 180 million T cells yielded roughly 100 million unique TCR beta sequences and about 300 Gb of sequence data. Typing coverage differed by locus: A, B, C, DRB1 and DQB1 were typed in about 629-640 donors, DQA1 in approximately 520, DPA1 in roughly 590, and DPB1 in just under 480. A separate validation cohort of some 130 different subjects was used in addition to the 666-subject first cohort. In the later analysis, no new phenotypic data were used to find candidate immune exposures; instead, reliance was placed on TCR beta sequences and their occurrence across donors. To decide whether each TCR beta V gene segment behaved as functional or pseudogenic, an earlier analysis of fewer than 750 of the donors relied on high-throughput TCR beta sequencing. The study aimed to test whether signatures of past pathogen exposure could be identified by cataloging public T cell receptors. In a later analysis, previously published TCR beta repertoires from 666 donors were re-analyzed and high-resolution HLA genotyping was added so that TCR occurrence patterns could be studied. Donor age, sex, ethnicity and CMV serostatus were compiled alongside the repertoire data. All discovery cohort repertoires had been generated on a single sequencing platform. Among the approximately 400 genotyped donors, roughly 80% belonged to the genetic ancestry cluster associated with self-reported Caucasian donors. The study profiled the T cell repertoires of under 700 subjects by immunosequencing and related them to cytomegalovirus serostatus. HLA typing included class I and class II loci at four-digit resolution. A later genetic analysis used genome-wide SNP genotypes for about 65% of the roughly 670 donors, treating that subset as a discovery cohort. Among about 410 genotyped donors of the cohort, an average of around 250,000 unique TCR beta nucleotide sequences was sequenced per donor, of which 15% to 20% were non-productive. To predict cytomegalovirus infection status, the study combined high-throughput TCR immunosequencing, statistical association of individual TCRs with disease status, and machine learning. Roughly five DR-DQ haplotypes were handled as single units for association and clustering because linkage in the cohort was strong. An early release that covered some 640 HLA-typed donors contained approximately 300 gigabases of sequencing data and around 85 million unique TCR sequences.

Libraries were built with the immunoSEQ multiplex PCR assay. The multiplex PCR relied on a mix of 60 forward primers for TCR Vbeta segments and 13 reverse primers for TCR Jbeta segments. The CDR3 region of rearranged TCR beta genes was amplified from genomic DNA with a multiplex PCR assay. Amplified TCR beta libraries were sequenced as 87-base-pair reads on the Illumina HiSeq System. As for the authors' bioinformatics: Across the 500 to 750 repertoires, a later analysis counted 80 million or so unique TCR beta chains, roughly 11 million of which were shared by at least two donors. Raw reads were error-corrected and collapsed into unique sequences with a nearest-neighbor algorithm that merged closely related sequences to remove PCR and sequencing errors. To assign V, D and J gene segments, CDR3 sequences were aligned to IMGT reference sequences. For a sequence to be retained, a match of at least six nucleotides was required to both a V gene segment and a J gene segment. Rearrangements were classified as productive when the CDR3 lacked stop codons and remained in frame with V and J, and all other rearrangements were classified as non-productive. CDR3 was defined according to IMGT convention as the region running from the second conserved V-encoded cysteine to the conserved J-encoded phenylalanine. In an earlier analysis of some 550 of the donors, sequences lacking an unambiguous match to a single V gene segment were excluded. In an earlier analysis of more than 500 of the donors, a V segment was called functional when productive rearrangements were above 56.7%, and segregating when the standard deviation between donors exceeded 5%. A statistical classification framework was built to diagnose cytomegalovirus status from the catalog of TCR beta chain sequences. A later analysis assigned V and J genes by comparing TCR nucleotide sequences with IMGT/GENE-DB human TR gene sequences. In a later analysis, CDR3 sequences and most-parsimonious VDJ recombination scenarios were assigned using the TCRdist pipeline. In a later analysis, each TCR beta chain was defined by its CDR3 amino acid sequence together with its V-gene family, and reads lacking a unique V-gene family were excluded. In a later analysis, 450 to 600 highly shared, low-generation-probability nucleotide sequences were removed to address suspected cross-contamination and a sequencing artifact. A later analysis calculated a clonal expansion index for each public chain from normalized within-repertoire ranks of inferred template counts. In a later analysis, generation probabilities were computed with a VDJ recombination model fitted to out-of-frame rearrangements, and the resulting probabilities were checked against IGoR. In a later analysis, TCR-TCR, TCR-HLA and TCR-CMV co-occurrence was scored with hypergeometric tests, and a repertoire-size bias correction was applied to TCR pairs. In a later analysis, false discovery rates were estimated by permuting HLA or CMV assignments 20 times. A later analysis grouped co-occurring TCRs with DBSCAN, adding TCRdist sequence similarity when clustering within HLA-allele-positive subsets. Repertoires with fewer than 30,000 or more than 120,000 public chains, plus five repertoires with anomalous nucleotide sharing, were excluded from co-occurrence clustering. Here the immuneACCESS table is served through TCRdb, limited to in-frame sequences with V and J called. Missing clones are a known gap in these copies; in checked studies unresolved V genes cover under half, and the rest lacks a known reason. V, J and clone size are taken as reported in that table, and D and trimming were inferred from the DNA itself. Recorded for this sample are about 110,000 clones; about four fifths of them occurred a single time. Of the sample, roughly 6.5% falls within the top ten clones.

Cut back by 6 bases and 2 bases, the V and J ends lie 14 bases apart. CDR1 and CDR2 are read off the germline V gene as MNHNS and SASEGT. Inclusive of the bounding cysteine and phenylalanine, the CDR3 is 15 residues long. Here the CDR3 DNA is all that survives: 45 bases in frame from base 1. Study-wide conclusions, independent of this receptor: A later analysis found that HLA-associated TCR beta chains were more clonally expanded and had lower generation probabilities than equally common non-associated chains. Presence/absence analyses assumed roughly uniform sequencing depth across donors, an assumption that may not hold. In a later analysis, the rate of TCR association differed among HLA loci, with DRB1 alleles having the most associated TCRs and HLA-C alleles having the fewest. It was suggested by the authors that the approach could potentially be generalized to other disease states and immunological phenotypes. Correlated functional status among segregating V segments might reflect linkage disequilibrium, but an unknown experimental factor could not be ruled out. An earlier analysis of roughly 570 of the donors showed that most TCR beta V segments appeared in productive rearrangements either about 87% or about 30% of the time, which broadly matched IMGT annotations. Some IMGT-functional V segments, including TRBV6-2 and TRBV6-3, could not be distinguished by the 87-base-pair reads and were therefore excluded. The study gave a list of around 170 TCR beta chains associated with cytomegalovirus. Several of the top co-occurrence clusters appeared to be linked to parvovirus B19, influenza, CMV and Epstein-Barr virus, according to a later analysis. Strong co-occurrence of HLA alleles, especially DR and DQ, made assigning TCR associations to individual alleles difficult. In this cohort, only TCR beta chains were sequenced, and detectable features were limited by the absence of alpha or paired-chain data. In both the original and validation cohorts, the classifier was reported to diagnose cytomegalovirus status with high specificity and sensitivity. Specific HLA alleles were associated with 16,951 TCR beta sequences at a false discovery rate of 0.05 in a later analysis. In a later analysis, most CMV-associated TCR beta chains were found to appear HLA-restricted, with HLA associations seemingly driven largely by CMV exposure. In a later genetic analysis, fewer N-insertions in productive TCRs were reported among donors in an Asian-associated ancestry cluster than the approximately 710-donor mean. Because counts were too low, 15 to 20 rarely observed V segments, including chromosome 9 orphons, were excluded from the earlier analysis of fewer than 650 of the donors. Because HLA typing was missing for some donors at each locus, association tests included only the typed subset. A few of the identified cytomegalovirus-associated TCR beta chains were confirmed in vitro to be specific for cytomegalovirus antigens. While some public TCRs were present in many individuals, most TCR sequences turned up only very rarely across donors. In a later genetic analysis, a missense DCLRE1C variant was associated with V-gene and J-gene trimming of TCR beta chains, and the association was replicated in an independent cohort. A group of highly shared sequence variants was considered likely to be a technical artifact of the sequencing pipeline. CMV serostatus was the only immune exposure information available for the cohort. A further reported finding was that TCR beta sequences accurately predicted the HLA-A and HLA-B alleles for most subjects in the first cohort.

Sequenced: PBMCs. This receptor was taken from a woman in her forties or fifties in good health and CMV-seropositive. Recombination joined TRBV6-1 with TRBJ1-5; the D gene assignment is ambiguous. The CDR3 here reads CASRVKGGGNQPQHF. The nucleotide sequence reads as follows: TGTGCCAGCAGGGTTAAGGGAGGTGGCAATCAGCCCCAGCATTTT.